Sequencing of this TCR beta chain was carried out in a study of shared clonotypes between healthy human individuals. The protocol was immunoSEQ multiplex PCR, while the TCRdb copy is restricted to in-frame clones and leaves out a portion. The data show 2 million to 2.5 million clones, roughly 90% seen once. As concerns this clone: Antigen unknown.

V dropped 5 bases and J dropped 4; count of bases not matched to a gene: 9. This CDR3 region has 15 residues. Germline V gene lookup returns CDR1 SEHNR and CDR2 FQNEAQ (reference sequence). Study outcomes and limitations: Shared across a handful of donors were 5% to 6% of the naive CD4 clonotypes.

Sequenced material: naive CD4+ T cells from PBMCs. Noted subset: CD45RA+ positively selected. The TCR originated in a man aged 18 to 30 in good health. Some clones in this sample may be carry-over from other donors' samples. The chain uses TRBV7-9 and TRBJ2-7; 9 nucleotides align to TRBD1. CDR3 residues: CASSPRTGVGYEQYF. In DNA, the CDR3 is TGTGCCAGCAGCCCGCGGACAGGGGTAGGTTACGAGCAGTACTTC.